Listed here are 15 T cell receptor beta chains from one sample, sequenced in a study of graft-versus-host responses after intestinal transplantation. Profiling relied on immunoSEQ multiplex PCR, and the TCRdb table lists in-frame clones only, not all of them. The sample records 27,000 or so clones, 82% being singletons. Their target antigens are unknown. The sample was unstimulated CD4+ T cells sorted from spleen or lymph node cells, taken before intestinal transplant. Receptors were obtained from a human donor who received an intestinal transplant.

The chain has TRBV28 and TRBJ2-1; either TRBD1 or TRBD2 may supply D (6 bases each). With 5 bases removed from V and 10 bases from J, the gap between germline ends came to 15 bases. The CDR3 runs 13 residues. From germline, CDR1 is MDHEN and CDR2 SYDVKM. The CDR3 sequence: CASSLTGAGEQFF. For the CDR3, the DNA is TGTGCCAGCAGTCTTACGGGGGCTGGAGAGCAGTTCTTC.

This CDR3 is CASSDRGNSPLHF. The CDR3, as DNA: TGTGCCAGCAGCGACAGGGGGAATTCACCCCTCCACTTT. The chain carries TRBV14 and TRBJ1-6, with 9 bases fitting TRBD1. The trim removed 5 bases at V and 7 bases at J, leaving 0 bases unmatched. The CDR3 consists of 13 residues. The V gene's germline CDR1 is SGHDN and CDR2 FVKESK.

This clone was observed once. The chain combines TRBV30 with TRBJ2-2; TRBD1 aligns across 9 bases. Trimming cost V 0 bases and J 7 bases; bases outside gene matches: 6. The CDR3 runs 15 residues. Germline assignment: CDR1 GTSNPN and CDR2 SVGIG (reference sequence). CDR3: CAWSVRTGVIGELFF. Here the CDR3 DNA reads TGTGCCTGGAGTGTAAGGACAGGGGTTATCGGGGAGCTGTTTTTT.

This clone was picked up one time. V gene TRBV5-4 combines with J gene TRBJ2-3; D may match TRBD1 or TRBD2 (5 bases each). The germline V and J ends were trimmed by 3 bases and 2 bases, with 16 bases remaining between them. Germline V gene data show CDR1 as SGHNT and CDR2 as YYREEE (reference sequence). CDR3 size: 16 residues. The CDR3 spells CASSSYRDGITDTQYF. DNA of the CDR3: TGTGCCAGCAGCTCCTACCGGGACGGGATCACAGATACGCAGTATTTT.

The genes are TRBV6-6 and TRBJ2-3, with D maybe TRBD2 (6 bases). The CDR3 loop spans 14 amino acids. V was clipped by 2 bases and J by 3 bases, with 9 bases between them. CDR1 and CDR2 (germline): MNHNY, SVGAGI (reference sequence). The DNA for the CDR3 is TGTGCCAGCAGTTACGGGAGGAGGACAGATACGCAGTATTTT. Translating it yields CASSYGRRTDTQYF.

The V and J genes are TRBV30 and TRBJ2-2; the match to TRBD1 covers 7 bases. The CDR3 totals 14 residues. Germline CDR1 is GTSNPN and CDR2 is SVGIG (reference sequence). V lost 8 bases and J lost 2; bases outside the gene matches: 8. The CDR3 loop reads CAHRGRENTGELFF. CDR3 nucleotide sequence: TGTGCCCACAGGGGACGGGAAAACACCGGGGAGCTGTTTTTT.

This clone was observed once. V is TRBV25-1 and J is TRBJ2-7; 8 positions match TRBD1. The CDR3 covers 15 residues. With V trimmed by 5 bases and J by 4 bases, 10 bases remained unmatched. The germline gives CDR1 MGHDK, CDR2 SYGVNS. CDR3 nucleotide sequence: TGTGCCAGCAGTTCGACAGGGGCCGGCAAATACGAGCAGTACTTC. It translates to CASSSTGAGKYEQYF.

The DNA for the CDR3 is TGTGCCAGCAGTTACTCAGGGGGCAATAACTATGGCTACACCTTC. This encodes CASSYSGGNNYGYTF. The genes are TRBV6-5 and TRBJ1-2; 7 nucleotides agree with TRBD1. CDR3 length equals 15 residues. Trimming cost V 0 bases and J 1 base; bases outside gene matches: 2. The germline V gene encodes CDR1 MNHEY and CDR2 SVGAGI.

The genes are TRBV6-4 and TRBJ2-1, with 7 bases fitting TRBD1. Trimming removed 4 bases from V and 5 bases from J; junction bases left unmatched: 5. The germline CDR1 and CDR2 sequences are MRHNA and SNTAGT. CDR3 length: 14 residues. In DNA form, the CDR3 reads TGTGCCAGCAGTGGCGAACAGGGGCACAATGAGCAGTTCTTC. This sequence encodes CASSGEQGHNEQFF.

The chain uses TRBV2 and TRBJ1-1; no reliable D call. The CDR3 totals 12 residues. Germline CDR1 and CDR2: SNHLY and FYNNEI. V lost 4 bases, J lost 11 bases, and 14 bases lay in between. CDR3 sequence (DNA): TGTGCCAGCAGTGTAAGGAAAACTTCGGCTTTCTTT. It translates to CASSVRKTSAFF.

The V gene is TRBV5-1, the J gene TRBJ2-1; 11 nucleotides match TRBD2. The CDR3 has 16 amino acids. CDR1 is SGHRS, CDR2 YFSETQ, per germline. After removal of 4 bases from V and 2 bases from J, the junction contained 5 bases not matched to a gene. In DNA form, the CDR3 reads TGCGCCAGCAGCCCTCTAGCGGGAGGACCCTACAATGAGCAGTTCTTC. Protein sequence: CASSPLAGGPYNEQFF.

The V and J genes are TRBV6-1 and TRBJ2-3, with D possibly TRBD2 on 5 matching bases. With 2 bases removed from V and 9 bases from J, the gap between germline ends came to 12 bases. Per germline, CDR1 MNHNS and CDR2 SASEGT. CDR3 length: 13 amino acids. The CDR3 protein is CASSERRGLTQYF. Written as DNA, the CDR3 is TGTGCCAGCAGTGAAAGGAGAGGGTTAACGCAGTATTTT.

As to this clone: The same CDR3 arises from other DNA sequences in this sample as well. This chain links TRBV11-2 with TRBJ1-5; tentatively, D is TRBD1 (6 bases). V shed 1 base and J shed 7 bases, with 14 bases lying between them. CDR1 SGHAT and CDR2 FQNNGV come from the germline V gene. The CDR3 runs to 15 residues. The CDR3 sequence: CASSLGAGAGQPQHF. The CDR3 DNA reads TGTGCCAGCAGCTTAGGGGCAGGGGCAGGACAGCCCCAGCATTTT.

This sequence joins TRBV21-1 and TRBJ2-7; no DNA check was done on the table's D call, TRBD2. TRBV21-1 is classified as a pseudogene. The CDR3 is made up of 15 amino acids. The CDR3 bases are TGTGCCAGCAGCCCCCTCCGGGGGGGGGACAACGAGCAGTACTTC. As protein: CASSPLRGGDNEQYF.

The V call is TRBV5-4, the J call TRBJ1-2, with D tentatively TRBD1 (6 bases). The V gene's germline CDR1 is SGHNT and CDR2 YYREEE (reference sequence). Trimming stripped 5 bases from V and 4 bases from J, with 18 bases between. The CDR3 extends over 15 amino acids. The CDR3 DNA reads TGTGCCAGCAGTAAGAGACAGGAGACACGCTATGGCTACACCTTC. This encodes CASSKRQETRYGYTF.